The 26 T cell receptor beta chains in this list originate from one sample, sequenced in a study of blood T cell repertoires in COVID-19. Sequenced by immunoSEQ multiplex PCR; TCRdb stores in-frame clones only, minus some. Of around 150,000 clones listed, around 90% are singletons. What was sequenced was peripheral blood. Receptors originate from a man aged 18 to 30 with acute or convalescent COVID-19.

The chain joins TRBV4-1 to TRBJ1-2, with 9 bases fitting TRBD1. Germline values: CDR1 MGHRA, CDR2 YSYEKL. This CDR3 has 15 residues. V lost 0 bases, J lost 8 bases, and 7 bases stayed unmatched. The CDR3 region is CASSQEDRGLLGYTF. CDR3 DNA: TGCGCCAGCAGCCAAGAGGACAGGGGCCTCCTCGGCTACACCTTC.

This chain uses TRBV6-1 with TRBJ2-3; 11 bases match TRBD2. With V trimmed by 4 bases and J by 0 bases, 3 bases remained unmatched. The germline V gene has CDR1 MNHNS and CDR2 SASEGT. The CDR3 is 16 residues long. In nucleotides, the CDR3 is TGTGCCAGCAGTGCCAGGACTAGCGGGAGCACAGATACGCAGTATTTT. It is translated as CASSARTSGSTDTQYF.

The rearrangement joins TRBV25-1 to TRBJ1-4; D is perhaps TRBD1 (6 bases). This CDR3 has 16 residues. Trimming shortened V by 2 bases and J by 2 bases, and 12 bases separated the two germline ends. From germline, CDR1 is MGHDK and CDR2 SYGVNS. The CDR3 spells CASSEQGRVTNEKLFF. The CDR3 DNA sequence: TGTGCCAGCAGTGAACAGGGGCGGGTGACTAATGAAAAACTGTTTTTT.

This chain connects TRBV4-1 to TRBJ2-5, with D possibly matching TRBD1 (6 bases). This CDR3 is 14 amino acids long. Trimming removed 3 bases at V and 5 bases at J, with 13 bases between. Germline V gene lookup returns CDR1 MGHRA and CDR2 YSYEKL. This CDR3 reads CASSHTRGSETQYF. The CDR3 DNA reads as TGCGCCAGCAGCCATACCAGGGGTAGTGAGACCCAGTACTTC.

J is TRBJ2-7 and V is TRBV7-2, with 10 nucleotides matching TRBD1. Trimming removed 5 bases from V and 3 bases from J; junction bases left unmatched: 7. Germline V gene data show CDR1 as SGHTA and CDR2 as FQGNSA. CDR3 length: 15 residues. The CDR3 nucleotides are TGTGCCAGCAGCGCTACCGGGACAGGGGTCTACGAGCAGTACTTC. Encoded protein: CASSATGTGVYEQYF. Based on the CDR3 plus reference TRBV7-2 and TRBJ2-7, the full variable domain is GAGVSQSPSNKVTEKGKDVELRCDPISGHTALYWYRQSLGQGLEFLIYFQGNSAPDKSGLPSDRFSAERTGGSVSTLTIQRTQQEDSAVYLCASSATGTGVYEQYFGPGTRLTVT.

The chain joins TRBV11-2 to TRBJ1-1; D unclear. CDR3 size: 14 residues. Germline CDR1 SGHAT, CDR2 FQNNGV. V was clipped by 2 bases and J by 4 bases, with 11 bases between them. CDR3 nucleotide sequence: TGTGCCAGCAGCTTATACGAGGCTCGCACTGAAGCTTTCTTT. Its translation is CASSLYEARTEAFF.

The rearrangement joins TRBV18 to TRBJ2-1; possibly TRBD2 for D (5 bases). The CDR3 is 15 amino acids. The germline CDR1 and CDR2 sequences are KGHSH and LQKENI. V gave up 4 bases and J gave up 5 bases, with 15 bases separating them. The CDR3 region has the DNA TGTGCCAGCTCACGAGCCGTGGCAGCGGACAATGAGCAGTTCTTC. This translates into CASSRAVAADNEQFF.

V is TRBV13 and J is TRBJ2-3; tentatively, D is TRBD1 (5 bases). The CDR3 is made up of 17 amino acids. CDR1 is PRHDT, CDR2 FYEKMQ, per germline (reference sequence). V was clipped by 5 bases and J by 1 base, with 19 bases between them. CDR3 sequence reads: CASSPPWGQIGTDTQYF. In nucleotides, the CDR3 is TGTGCCAGCAGCCCGCCTTGGGGCCAGATTGGCACAGATACGCAGTATTTT.

This clone has a single count. The chain is built from TRBV30 and TRBJ2-1; TRBD2 aligns across 12 bases. CDR3 size: 16 residues. V dropped 2 bases and J dropped 2; count of bases not matched to a gene: 4. Per germline, CDR1 GTSNPN and CDR2 SVGIG (reference sequence). The CDR3 region has the DNA TGTGCCTGGAGTTCAGGACTAGCGGGGCCCTACAATGAGCAGTTCTTC. As protein: CAWSSGLAGPYNEQFF.

This clone showed up just once. This chain uses TRBV6-5 with TRBJ2-1; 8 positions agree with TRBD1. This CDR3 has 16 residues. CDR1 and CDR2 from the germline V gene are MNHEY and SVGAGI. With 4 bases clipped from V and 6 bases from J, the junction kept 11 bases outside the gene matches. As DNA, the CDR3 is TGTGCCAGCAGTTGGGACAGGCCAAACTTATCCAATGAGCAGTTCTTC. It codes for CASSWDRPNLSNEQFF.

The chain links TRBV24-1 to TRBJ2-1; 7 positions agree with TRBD1. Germline V gene lookup returns CDR1 KGHDR and CDR2 SFDVKD. This CDR3 comprises 16 residues. V lost 2 bases and J lost 6; bases outside the gene matches: 9. CDR3 DNA sequence: TGTGCCACCAGTGATTCTCCGACAGGGAAACTCAATGAGCAGTTCTTC. It is translated as CATSDSPTGKLNEQFF.

The rearrangement joins TRBV5-4 to TRBJ1-2, with 7 nucleotides matching TRBD1. V was clipped by 0 bases and J by 8 bases; unmatched bases: 7. Germline CDR1 SGHNT, CDR2 YYREEE (reference sequence). CDR3 length: 14 residues. The CDR3 DNA reads as TGTGCCAGCAGCTTGGAGACAGGGTGGGACGGCTACACCTTC. Amino acid sequence: CASSLETGWDGYTF.

The chain uses TRBV2 and TRBJ1-1; TRBD1 might be the D (5 bases). CDR3 length: 15 amino acids. V was cut by 4 bases and J by 1 base, with 13 bases left in between. CDR1 and CDR2 (germline): SNHLY, FYNNEI. The CDR3 region is CASSAETEGNTEAFF. Here the CDR3 DNA reads TGTGCCAGCAGTGCCGAGACAGAAGGGAACACTGAAGCTTTCTTT. The complete variable domain, with remaining parts taken from reference TRBV2 and TRBJ1-1, reads EPEVTQTPSHQVTQMGQEVILRCVPISNHLYFYWYRQILGQKVEFLVSFYNNEISEKSEIFDDQFSVERPDGSNFTLKIRSTKLEDSAMYFCASSAETEGNTEAFFGQGTRLTVV.

The CDR3 protein is CASSSALRGSSYNEQFF. Written as DNA, the CDR3 is TGTGCCAGTAGTAGTGCCCTTCGCGGGAGCTCCTACAATGAGCAGTTCTTC. The chain uses TRBV19 and TRBJ2-1; TRBD2 matches at 7 bases. The CDR3 consists of 17 residues. The V gene's germline CDR1 is LNHDA and CDR2 SQIVND (reference sequence). With V trimmed by 4 bases and J by 0 bases, 9 bases remained unmatched.

V gene TRBV7-9 combines with J gene TRBJ1-6; D not certain. The V gene lost 5 bases and the J gene lost 7 bases, with 15 bases spanning the gap. Germline-derived CDR1 and CDR2 are SEHNR and FQNEAQ (reference sequence). This CDR3 is 15 amino acids long. CDR3 in DNA: TGTGCCAGCAGCAAAGAACAGTTGCGCAATTCACCCCTCCACTTT. Its protein product is CASSKEQLRNSPLHF.

Only one count was recorded for this clone. The chain uses TRBV5-8 and TRBJ2-3, with a weak D call TRBD1 (5 bases). Germline CDR1 reads SGHTS; CDR2 reads YDEGEE. This CDR3 spans 14 amino acids. The V end lost 2 bases, the J end lost 3 bases, and 10 bases lay between the germline ends. In nucleotides, the CDR3 is TGTGCCAGCAGCTTCAGGGTAGGAACAGATACGCAGTATTTT. It translates to CASSFRVGTDTQYF.

The chain has TRBV5-1 and TRBJ1-1, with D hard to call. Germline-derived CDR1 and CDR2 are SGHRS and YFSETQ. The CDR3 runs to 14 residues. The V and J ends lost 0 bases and 5 bases respectively, with 11 bases between them. The CDR3 spells CASSLDRAGTEAFF. In nucleotides, the CDR3 is TGCGCCAGCAGCTTGGATCGGGCGGGGACTGAAGCTTTCTTT.

The V call is TRBV7-6, the J call TRBJ1-5; 8 positions agree with TRBD1. The junction had 4 bases not matched to a gene; V was cut back by 4 bases and J by 2 bases. CDR3 length: 15 amino acids. CDR1 and CDR2 from the germline V gene are SGHVS and FNYEAQ. This CDR3 reads CASSSEQGGNQPQHF. In nucleotides, the CDR3 is TGTGCCAGCAGCTCAGAACAGGGGGGCAATCAGCCCCAGCATTTT.

The J gene is TRBJ1-4, the V gene TRBV29-1; possible D gene TRBD1, 5 bases. The ends were cut back, 5 bases at V and 8 bases at J, with 15 bases in the middle. Looked up from germline, CDR1 is SQVTM and CDR2 is ANQGSEA. The CDR3 extends over 13 amino acids. The CDR3 loop is CSVQGAVSEKLFF. In DNA form, the CDR3 reads TGCAGCGTTCAAGGGGCTGTTTCCGAAAAACTGTTTTTT.

This clone was recorded many times. This sequence joins TRBV3-1 (or the pseudogene TRBV3-2) and TRBJ1-5; no definite D call. The CDR3 spans 16 residues. V lost 1 base and J lost 2, with 12 bases in between. The V gene's germline CDR1 is LGHDT and CDR2 YNNKEL (reference sequence). The CDR3 DNA reads TGTGCCAGCAGCCAAGGATTGGACGGGGGCAATCAGCCCCAGCATTTT. Its protein is CASSQGLDGGNQPQHF.

This clone was seen more than once but under ten times. This chain links TRBV2 with TRBJ1-2; 10 bases are a match to TRBD1. V shed 4 bases, J shed 4 bases, and the junction held 18 bases outside the gene matches. The germline CDR1 and CDR2 sequences are SNHLY and FYNNEI. There are 19 residues in the CDR3. Here the CDR3 reads CASSGESRDRGLSGYGYTF. The CDR3 coding sequence is TGTGCCAGCAGTGGGGAAAGCCGGGACAGGGGACTATCGGGCTATGGCTACACCTTC.

This clone was picked up one time. The V and J genes are TRBV7-2 and TRBJ1-4; tentatively, D is TRBD1 (6 bases). The V end lost 3 bases, the J end lost 4 bases, and 9 bases lay between the germline ends. The CDR3 loop spans 14 amino acids. Germline V gives CDR1 SGHTA, CDR2 FQGNSA. The CDR3 DNA follows: TGTGCCAGCAGCTTTCAGGGGTATAATGAAAAACTGTTTTTT. Translated, it gives CASSFQGYNEKLFF.

In its sample, this clone was seen a few times. CDR3 DNA sequence: TGCGCCAGCAGCCACCTACAGGGAGACACTGAAGCTTTCTTT. Residues: CASSHLQGDTEAFF. This chain uses TRBV5-1 with TRBJ1-1, with D possibly TRBD1 on 6 matching bases. The V gene lost 4 bases and the J gene lost 3 bases, with 13 bases spanning the gap. The germline gives CDR1 SGHRS, CDR2 YFSETQ. The CDR3 spans 14 residues. The full variable domain, in which reference TRBV5-1 and TRBJ1-1 provide the parts outside the CDR3, is KAGVTQTPRYLIKTRGQQVTLSCSPISGHRSVSWYQQTPGQGLQFLFEYFSETQRNKGNFPGRFSGRQFSNSRSEMNVSTLELGDSALYLCASSHLQGDTEAFFGQGTRLTVV.

This chain connects TRBV4-1 to TRBJ2-7; perhaps TRBD2 as D (6 bases). The V end was cut by 4 bases, the J end by 2 bases, with 24 bases between. The CDR3 has 18 amino acids. Germline lookup yields CDR1 MGHRA and CDR2 YSYEKL. DNA for the CDR3: TGCGCCAGCAGCCCAAGACTAGACGGCGGTAGTACCCCCTACGAGCAGTACTTC. Its protein product is CASSPRLDGGSTPYEQYF.

The rearrangement uses TRBV19 and TRBJ1-2; D is possibly TRBD1 (6 bases). The CDR3 loop spans 15 amino acids. CDR1 is LNHDA and CDR2 is SQIVND in the germline V gene (reference sequence). Trimming removed 5 bases at V and 0 bases at J, with 13 bases between. The CDR3 loop reads CASSVGAGANYGYTF. The CDR3 region has the DNA TGTGCCAGTAGTGTGGGGGCAGGAGCTAACTATGGCTACACCTTC.

The CDR3: CAWSSPQYMNTEAFF. The CDR3 DNA reads as TGTGCCTGGAGTTCACCACAGTACATGAACACTGAAGCTTTCTTT. This chain connects TRBV30 to TRBJ1-1; D remains unclear. V was shortened by 2 bases and J by 0 bases, with 13 bases between the two germline ends. The CDR3 loop spans 15 amino acids. From germline, CDR1 is GTSNPN and CDR2 SVGIG (reference sequence).